This T cell receptor beta chain was identified in a study of T-cell memory formation after mild COVID-19. General observations from the study: Clones that got smaller from day 15 to 85 had even CD4/CD8, while clones growing later tipped toward CD4+.

Using constant-segment primers, 5'RACE produced TCR alpha and TCR beta cDNA libraries carrying sample barcodes and UMIs. Via MiXCR, TCRdb re-called the 5' RACE reads, giving one row per CDR3 protein. The profile covers roughly 160,000 distinct CDR3 sequences, with roughly 12% appearing a single time and around 3.8% taken by the ten largest. This clonotype was observed at least ten times. Its antigen is not known. Germline CDR1 and CDR2: SNHLY and FYNNEI. The CDR3 loop spans 13 amino acids. V was clipped by 5 bases and J by 0 bases, with 8 bases between them. The clonotype comes from a man aged 18 to 29 who had mild COVID-19 (a few samples of this study predate the infection). Cell type and time point are not known. Sequenced sample: PBMCs or a T cell subset sorted from them (not recorded which). V gene TRBV2 combines with J gene TRBJ2-7, with D unresolved. CDR3 in amino acids: CASSLSPSYEQYF. The CDR3 bases are TGTGCCAGCAGTTTATCCCCCTCCTACGAGCAGTACTTC.